The entry below describes one T cell receptor beta chain. These data belong to a study of blood T cell repertoires in COVID-19. Study background: Sources were T cells, B-cell-depleted T cells, or PBMCs; the material itself was cDNA or gDNA.

The data were produced by immunoSEQ multiplex PCR, yet TCRdb's version contains in-frame clones alone and is incomplete. The sample has roughly 380,000 clones, approximately 81% seen once. The source of this sequence is a woman younger than 30 with acute or convalescent COVID-19. Source material: peripheral blood.

CDR3 nucleotide sequence: TGTGCCAGCAGCTTGACAGATAATTCACCCCTCCACTTT. Residues: CASSLTDNSPLHF. The chain uses TRBV5-4 and TRBJ1-6; D is unresolved. This CDR3 contains 13 residues. V lost 1 base, J lost 5 bases, and 4 bases lay in between. The germline gives CDR1 SGHNT, CDR2 YYREEE (reference sequence).